The 25 T cell receptor beta chains below come from one sample, sequenced in a study of blood T cell repertoires in COVID-19. This table comes from immunoSEQ multiplex PCR, and its TCRdb copy is limited to in-frame clones, with some not included. The sample contains about 16,000 clones, around 88% of which appear only once. Source material: peripheral blood. All receptors come from a human donor in a cohort sampled during active COVID-19.

This chain connects TRBV4-2 to TRBJ2-2; TRBD1 matches at 7 bases. V gave up 0 bases and J gave up 12 bases; unmatched junction bases: 10. Germline-derived CDR1 and CDR2 are LGHNA and YNFKEQ. The CDR3 is 15 amino acids. The chain's CDR3 is CASSQDGDSLDQLFF. The CDR3 region has the DNA TGTGCCAGCAGCCAAGATGGGGACAGTTTGGATCAGCTGTTTTTT.

J is TRBJ2-5 and V is TRBV30; weak D call: TRBD2 (7 bases). V lost 4 bases, J lost 7 bases, and 19 bases lay in between. From germline, CDR1 is GTSNPN and CDR2 SVGIG (reference sequence). The CDR3 sequence is 14 residues long. The CDR3, as DNA: TGTGCCTGGACCCTTGGGGGGGGCAGTGGGACCCAGTACTTC. Translation gives CAWTLGGGSGTQYF. Full variable domain (rest looked up from reference TRBV30 and TRBJ2-5): SQTIHQWPATLVQPVGSPLSLECTVEGTSNPNLYWYRQAAGRGLQLLFYSVGIGQISSEVPQNLSASRPQDRQFILSSKKLLLSDSGFYLCAWTLGGGSGTQYFGPGTRLLVL.

This chain links TRBV5-1 with TRBJ2-1; 8 bases match TRBD2. The CDR3 runs to 16 residues. Germline values: CDR1 SGHRS, CDR2 YFSETQ. The ends lost 4 bases at V and 6 bases at J; junction bases unmatched: 12. The CDR3 reads CASSPNLAGGINEQFF. For the CDR3, the DNA is TGCGCCAGCAGCCCCAATTTGGCGGGGGGTATCAATGAGCAGTTCTTC.

The chain recombines TRBV2 with TRBJ2-2; weak D call: TRBD1 (6 bases). CDR1 and CDR2 from the germline V gene are SNHLY and FYNNEI. V lost 8 bases, J lost 10 bases, and 20 bases lay in between. The CDR3 contains 14 residues. The CDR3 DNA reads TGTGCCAGCCGCCTTGCGCAGGGGCGTTCGGAGCTGTTTTTT. Residues: CASRLAQGRSELFF.

The V and J genes are TRBV11-2 and TRBJ1-4; 8 bases agree with TRBD1. After removal of 4 bases from V and 2 bases from J, the junction contained 6 bases not matched to a gene. This CDR3 is built from 16 residues. Germline CDR1 SGHAT, CDR2 FQNNGV. In DNA, the CDR3 is TGTGCCAGCAGCTGGCGGACAGGGACCACTAATGAAAAACTGTTTTTT. It codes for CASSWRTGTTNEKLFF.

The genes are TRBV5-4 and TRBJ2-5; possible D gene TRBD2, 6 bases. The V and J ends lost 4 bases and 5 bases respectively, with 15 bases between them. CDR3 size: 14 residues. Per the germline V gene, CDR1 is SGHNT and CDR2 is YYREEE (reference sequence). CDR3 coding DNA: TGTGCCAGCAGCGTGGGACTGAAATTGGAGACCCAGTACTTC. Protein sequence: CASSVGLKLETQYF.

The gene calls are TRBV7-9 and TRBJ2-2; D possibly corresponds to TRBD2 (6 bases). The CDR3 has 16 residues. The germline CDR1 and CDR2 sequences are SEHNR and FQNEAQ (reference sequence). Trimming pared 5 bases from V and 4 bases from J, leaving 17 bases between. The DNA of the CDR3 is TGTGCCAGCAGCCTCCTCCCCCAGGGAGGCACCGGGGAGCTGTTTTTT. It translates to CASSLLPQGGTGELFF.

This chain joins TRBV19 and TRBJ1-1, with D uncertain. V was trimmed by 0 bases and J by 6 bases, leaving 8 bases between them. In germline, CDR1 is LNHDA, CDR2 SQIVND (reference sequence). The CDR3 loop spans 13 amino acids. The CDR3 nucleotides read TGTGCCAGTAGTATAGAACATAGCTCTGAAGCTTTCTTT. Encoded protein: CASSIEHSSEAFF.

CDR3 coding DNA: TGTGCCAGCAGCTCCACAGGGGGCGGCTATGGCTACACCTTC. This sequence encodes CASSSTGGGYGYTF. The chain joins TRBV7-8 to TRBJ1-2; 9 nucleotides agree with TRBD1. CDR1 is SGHVS and CDR2 is FQNEAQ in the germline V gene. J lost 4 bases, V lost 4 bases, and 4 bases had no gene match. CDR3 length equals 14 residues.

J is TRBJ1-2 and V is TRBV25-1; 7 bases are a match to TRBD1. The V gene end was trimmed by 6 bases and the J gene end by 3 bases; junction bases not matched to a gene: 7. The CDR3 contains 14 residues. CDR1 and CDR2 from the germline V gene are MGHDK and SYGVNS. CDR3 coding DNA: TGTGCCAGCAGAGCGACAGGGTGGCACTATGGCTACACCTTC. It encodes CASRATGWHYGYTF.

V is TRBV20-1 and J is TRBJ2-2; perhaps TRBD2 as D (6 bases). The V end was cut by 3 bases, the J end by 3 bases, with 14 bases between. The CDR3 loop spans 15 amino acids. Germline assignment: CDR1 DFQATT and CDR2 SNEGSKA (reference sequence). CDR3 sequence: CSASNGGADTGELFF. The CDR3 region has the DNA TGCAGTGCTAGTAATGGCGGGGCCGACACCGGGGAGCTGTTTTTT.

J is TRBJ1-2 and V is TRBV30; 9 bases map to TRBD1. The CDR3 has 14 amino acids. CDR1 is GTSNPN and CDR2 is SVGIG in the germline V gene (reference sequence). The trim removed 5 bases at V and 1 base at J, leaving 5 bases unmatched. CDR3 protein: CAWVTGGLNYGYTF. CDR3 nucleotide sequence: TGTGCCTGGGTCACAGGGGGCCTTAACTATGGCTACACCTTC.

The chain recombines TRBV28 with TRBJ1-2, with D unresolved. Trimming stripped 5 bases from V and 4 bases from J, with 11 bases between. The CDR3 extends over 13 amino acids. Germline CDR1 and CDR2: MDHEN and SYDVKM. In nucleotides, the CDR3 is TGTGCCAGCAGTCCCCGGGGTATCTATGGCTACACCTTC. The encoded protein is CASSPRGIYGYTF.

This chain links TRBV5-1 with TRBJ2-1, with D unclear. V lost 4 bases, J lost 5 bases, and 13 bases lay in between. There are 14 residues in the CDR3. Germline loops: CDR1 SGHRS, CDR2 YFSETQ. In DNA, the CDR3 is TGCGCCAGCAGCCTGGTTCAGGCCCACAATGAGCAGTTCTTC. Translated: CASSLVQAHNEQFF. The whole variable domain, filled in from reference TRBV5-1 and TRBJ2-1, reads KAGVTQTPRYLIKTRGQQVTLSCSPISGHRSVSWYQQTPGQGLQFLFEYFSETQRNKGNFPGRFSGRQFSNSRSEMNVSTLELGDSALYLCASSLVQAHNEQFFGPGTRLTVL.

This clone has just one count. The CDR3, as DNA: TGTGCCAGCCTCAACGACAGGTCCGGAAACACCATATATTTT. This gives the protein CASLNDRSGNTIYF. This chain connects TRBV28 to TRBJ1-3, with D possibly being TRBD1 (6 bases). This CDR3 has 14 amino acids. Germline V gives CDR1 MDHEN, CDR2 SYDVKM. V shed 8 bases and J shed 4 bases, with 15 bases lying between them.

The CDR3: CASSLGSGGTDTQYF. The CDR3 nucleotides are TGTGCCAGCAGCTTAGGCAGCGGGGGGACAGATACGCAGTATTTT. This sequence joins TRBV13 and TRBJ2-3; 9 bases are a match to TRBD2. The CDR3 is made up of 15 amino acids. The V gene end was trimmed by 0 bases and the J gene end by 3 bases; junction bases not matched to a gene: 1. Germline V lookup: CDR1 PRHDT, CDR2 FYEKMQ (reference sequence).

CDR3 nucleotides: TGTGCCAGCAGCCAGGACAGCTCCTACAATGAGCAGTTCTTC. Its protein is CASSQDSSYNEQFF. The chain combines TRBV5-4 with TRBJ2-1; weak D call: TRBD1 (6 bases). Trimming stripped 4 bases from V and 0 bases from J, with 8 bases between. This CDR3 region has 14 residues. Germline V CDR1 and CDR2: SGHNT, YYREEE (reference sequence). Supplemented by reference TRBV5-4 and TRBJ2-1, the full variable domain reads ETGVTQSPTHLIKTRGQQVTLRCSSQSGHNTVSWYQQALGQGPQFIFQYYREEENGRGNFPPRFSGLQFPNYSSELNVNALELDDSALYLCASSQDSSYNEQFFGPGTRLTVL.

This chain links TRBV18 with TRBJ1-3; 8 nucleotides line up with TRBD1. J lost 0 bases, V lost 3 bases, and 4 bases had no gene match. The CDR3 extends over 16 amino acids. CDR1 and CDR2 from the germline V gene are KGHSH and LQKENI. The CDR3: CASSPLQGGSGNTIYF. CDR3 DNA sequence: TGTGCCAGCTCACCTCTACAGGGGGGCTCTGGAAACACCATATATTTT.

This clone was seen once. The J gene is TRBJ1-1, the V gene TRBV30; D might be TRBD1 (6 bases). This CDR3 contains 14 residues. Trimming pared 3 bases from V and 1 base from J, leaving 12 bases between. Per the germline V gene, CDR1 is GTSNPN and CDR2 is SVGIG (reference sequence). The CDR3 region is CAWSAGQSNTEAFF. CDR3 nucleotides: TGTGCCTGGAGCGCTGGACAGTCGAACACTGAAGCTTTCTTT.

This chain uses TRBV27 with TRBJ1-5; a weak D match, TRBD1 (5 bases). Between the trimmed V and J ends, which lost 7 bases and 0 bases, there was a span of 10 bases. Germline lookup yields CDR1 MNHEY and CDR2 SMNVEV (reference sequence). CDR3 length equals 14 residues. CDR3 protein: CASKGRYSNQPQHF. The CDR3 nucleotides read TGTGCCAGCAAGGGGCGATATAGCAATCAGCCCCAGCATTTT.

The rearrangement joins TRBV9 to TRBJ2-5; 10 bases align to TRBD2. Germline V gives CDR1 SGDLS, CDR2 YYNGEE. The CDR3 extends over 17 amino acids. V gave up 0 bases and J gave up 1 base; unmatched junction bases: 6. CDR3 DNA sequence: TGTGCCAGCAGCGTAGCTTTAGCGGGGGGACTCCAAGAGACCCAGTACTTC. Protein: CASSVALAGGLQETQYF. The full variable domain, with the rest looked up from reference TRBV9 and TRBJ2-5, is DSGVTQTPKHLITATGQRVTLRCSPRSGDLSVYWYQQSLDQGLQFLIQYYNGEERAKGNILERFSAQQFPDLHSELNLSSLELGDSALYFCASSVALAGGLQETQYFGPGTRLLVL.

The CDR3 spells CASSIQGRVTDTQYF. The CDR3 DNA reads as TGTGCCAGCAGTATTCAGGGCAGGGTAACAGATACGCAGTATTTT. The genes are TRBV27 and TRBJ2-3; possibly TRBD1 for D (5 bases). The germline V gene encodes CDR1 MNHEY and CDR2 SMNVEV (reference sequence). This CDR3 spans 15 amino acids. V gave up 5 bases and J gave up 3 bases, with 15 bases separating them.

The rearrangement uses TRBV28 and TRBJ1-4; no definite D call. Trimming shortened V by 4 bases and J by 5 bases, and 14 bases separated the two germline ends. This CDR3 is 15 amino acids long. Looked up from germline, CDR1 is MDHEN and CDR2 is SYDVKM. The CDR3, as DNA: TGTGCCAGCAGTTCCGCGAGGTTTGGGAATGAAAAACTGTTTTTT. It specifies CASSSARFGNEKLFF.

This chain joins TRBV7-9 and TRBJ2-3, with TRBD2 as a possible D gene (7 bases). Germline V gene lookup returns CDR1 SEHNR and CDR2 FQNEAQ (reference sequence). This CDR3 contains 15 residues. V lost 3 bases to trimming and J lost 2 bases, with 12 bases between them. DNA of the CDR3: TGTGCCAGCAGCTTCTCGGCGGGGGCCACAGATACGCAGTATTTT. Translating gives CASSFSAGATDTQYF.

The chain couples TRBV2 to TRBJ2-1; D may be TRBD2 (6 bases). V was clipped by 6 bases and J by 0 bases, with 9 bases between them. Germline assignment: CDR1 SNHLY and CDR2 FYNNEI. The CDR3 contains 14 residues. CDR3 nucleotides: TGTGCCAGCAGGCTAGCGAGCTCCTACAATGAGCAGTTCTTC. Amino acids: CASRLASSYNEQFF.